This T cell receptor beta chain was sequenced for a study of tumor-infiltrating lymphocytes in primary liver carcinoma. Study conclusions and caveats: The study found a significantly higher top-250-clone fraction in tumors than in blood (p = 0.039).

The CDR3 is 12 residues long. Per the germline V gene, CDR1 is SGHNT and CDR2 is YYREEE (reference sequence). In regard to this clonotype: Its antigen is currently unknown. Germline is not matched at one junction end, which may reflect a read error.

From roughly 21-30 mg of unsorted bulk tissue, DNA and RNA were co-extracted together. TCR beta cDNA was made from 450 to 550 ng total RNA with a constant-region primer. Slightly modified ARM-PCR, run as three nested multiplex PCR rounds, produced the TCR beta libraries. The first two PCR rounds, roughly 9 cycles each, used TRBV1-TRBV30 forward primers and a C-beta reverse primer. Each CDR3 protein is one row after TCRdb ran MiXCR on the multiplex PCR reads. The table lists about 54,000 distinct CDR3 sequences, about 73% of them singletons. Sample: liver tumor tissue from sampling region 2. The subset was: tumor region T2, inferior pole. The chain joins TRBV5-4 to TRBJ2-3, with D hard to call. The origin of this receptor is a man aged 35 to 55 with primary liver carcinoma and hepatitis B virus infection. CDR3: CAISSPLDMQYF. The CDR3 DNA is TGTGCCATCAGCTCGCCCTTGGATATGCAGTATTTT. Drawing the rest from reference TRBV5-4 and TRBJ2-3, the complete variable domain is ETGVTQSPTHLIKTRGQQVTLRCSSQSGHNTVSWYQQALGQGPQFIFQYYREEENGRGNFPPRFSGLQFPNYSSELNVNALELDDSALYLCAISSPLDMQYFGPGTRLTVL.